The rows below give T cell receptor beta chains drawn from one sample of a study of T-cell memory formation after mild COVID-19. TCRdb analysed the 5' RACE reads with MiXCR anew, one entry per CDR3 protein. The sample yields around 320,000 distinct CDR3 sequences, 13% to 15% seen once. What was sequenced was PBMCs or a T cell subset sorted from them (not recorded which). These TCRs come from a man between 18 and 35 years old who had mild COVID-19 (a few samples of this study predate the infection). Cell type and time point are not known. CDR3s leave out the opening cysteine and the closing phenylalanine or tryptophan. Fields, in order: V gene, J gene, CDR3 protein.

TRBV5-1	TRBJ2-3	ASSLQGRQGPDTQY
TRBV9	TRBJ1-2	ASSVDGEPDYGYT
TRBV29-1	TRBJ1-2	SVEFPGMHGYT
TRBV29-1	TRBJ1-1	SVVVWDTEAF
TRBV20-1	TRBJ1-1	SARNPKPGNTEAF
TRBV5-6	TRBJ2-1	ASSPGSWGVFGDEQF
TRBV4-3	TRBJ2-2	ASSHPSTGELF
TRBV6-2/TRBV6-3	TRBJ1-5	ASSRDREPGGNQPQH
TRBV19	TRBJ1-2	ASSPDRGLNYGYT
TRBV9	TRBJ2-1	ASSPRTVDEQF
TRBV6-5	TRBJ1-1	ASSFDRDNTEAF
TRBV20-1	TRBJ1-1	SARGLMNTEAF
TRBV20-1	TRBJ2-1	SAGRGLEF
TRBV28	TRBJ1-4	ASSRGQGAGEKLF
TRBV6-5	TRBJ2-7	ASSFSGGGQY
TRBV7-3	TRBJ1-1	ASSFGGPTEAF
TRBV5-1	TRBJ2-3	ASSLIEPSSTDTQY
TRBV7-9	TRBJ2-1	ASSLTSGEQF
TRBV7-3	TRBJ1-5	ASSLTPDQPQH
TRBV7-8	TRBJ1-5	ASSLAAGGGPQH
TRBV7-6	TRBJ2-1	ASSRWTSEDSYNEQF
TRBV28	TRBJ2-1	ASNRETGYYNEQF
TRBV20-1	TRBJ2-1	SATGLIYNEQF
TRBV5-1	TRBJ2-3	ASSLVGQGADTQY
TRBV12-3/TRBV12-4	TRBJ1-5	ASSAGTAAGQPQH
TRBV4-3	TRBJ2-3	ASSQDGSGDTQY
TRBV3-1	TRBJ2-2	ASSQNGAANTGELF
TRBV5-1	TRBJ1-6	ASTSGEDHSPLH
TRBV9	TRBJ1-1	ASSVGNRDPEAF
TRBV4-1	TRBJ1-2	ASSQEVGYGYT
TRBV9	TRBJ2-7	ASSVGGGTYEQY
TRBV7-3	TRBJ1-1	ASSANQGNTEAF
TRBV12-3/TRBV12-4	TRBJ2-5	ASLRGGQETQY